A single sample is the source of the 18 T cell receptor beta chains below, sequenced in a study of shared clonotypes between healthy human individuals (TCRdb year 2020). Library preparation used the immunoSEQ multiplex PCR assay. TCRdb's version of the immuneACCESS table is confined to in-frame rearrangements and falls short of the full clone set. An unresolved V gene accounts for under half of the shortfall where checked; the remainder is of unknown origin. The sample table shows over 2,000,000 clones, and around 93% are seen once. The ten largest clones add up to 1.5% to 2% of the sample. CD8 naive samples were obtained by positive selection for CCR7 among CD45RO-negative cells, yielding a CD45RA+CCR7+ population from which TemRA cells were excluded. Material for sequencing was naive CD8+ T cells from PBMCs. Taken with the paper, the label for cell subset or site translates to: CD45RA+CCR7+. Source of these receptors: a man between 18 and 29 years old in good health. Some clones in this sample may be carry-over from other donors' samples.

This clone has only one observation. The chain combines TRBV28 with TRBJ2-1; D is unresolved. Germline loops: CDR1 MDHEN, CDR2 SYDVKM. V gave up 5 bases and J gave up 12 bases, with 14 bases separating them. The CDR3 extends over 12 amino acids. This CDR3 reads CASSPAGGRQFF. DNA for the CDR3: TGTGCCAGCAGTCCGGCCGGCGGACGGCAGTTCTTC. Supplemented by reference TRBV28 and TRBJ2-1, the full variable domain reads DVKVTQSSRYLVKRTGEKVFLECVQDMDHENMFWYRQDPGLGLRLIYFSYDVKMKEKGDIPEGYSVSREKKERFSLILESASTNQTSMYLCASSPAGGRQFFGPGTRLTVL.

The rearrangement joins TRBV27 to TRBJ2-7, with 12 bases aligning to TRBD2. Trimming at V came to 5 bases and at J to 5 bases, leaving 10 bases not matched to a gene. The CDR3 covers 16 residues. CDR1 and CDR2 (germline): MNHEY, SMNVEV (reference sequence). The CDR3 region is CASSDRTSGIPHEQYF. The CDR3 DNA reads as TGTGCCAGCAGTGACCGGACTAGCGGGATCCCCCACGAGCAGTACTTC.

The CDR3 DNA reads TGCGCCAGCAGCCAAGATCGAGAAGCGCAGGCCAAAAACATTCAGTACTTC. Translated, it gives CASSQDREAQAKNIQYF. The chain has TRBV4-3 and TRBJ2-4; no firm D call. Germline lookup yields CDR1 LGHNA and CDR2 YSLEER. This CDR3 comprises 17 residues. The V end was cut by 0 bases, the J end by 1 base, with 13 bases between.

V gene TRBV10-3 combines with J gene TRBJ2-5; TRBD2 agrees at 7 bases. Trimming removed 0 bases from V and 6 bases from J; junction bases left unmatched: 10. There are 16 residues in the CDR3. Germline V CDR1 and CDR2: ENHRY, SYGVKD. CDR3 DNA: TGTGCCATCAGTGAGTCGGGGGAGGGCCTGAATAAGACCCAGTACTTC. This gives the protein CAISESGEGLNKTQYF.

Of note for this clone: Within the sample, other DNA sequences also encode this same CDR3. The chain links TRBV7-9 to TRBJ1-1; D unclear. V was clipped by 1 base and J by 7 bases, with 7 bases between them. This CDR3 is 12 amino acids long. Germline V lookup: CDR1 SEHNR, CDR2 FQNEAQ (reference sequence). DNA for the CDR3: TGTGCCAGCAGCTTAGGACGGGGTGAAGCTTTCTTT. The encoded protein is CASSLGRGEAFF. Full variable domain (remainder filled in from reference TRBV7-9 and TRBJ1-1): DTGVSQNPRHKITKRGQNVTFRCDPISEHNRLYWYRQTLGQGPEFLTYFQNEAQLEKSRLLSDRFSAERPKGSFSTLEIQRTEQGDSAMYLCASSLGRGEAFFGQGTRLTVV.

The V gene is TRBV7-9, the J gene TRBJ2-5; TRBD1 agrees at 8 bases. CDR1 and CDR2 (germline): SEHNR, FQNEAQ (reference sequence). The CDR3 spans 18 residues. J was trimmed by 7 bases and V by 5 bases; bases with no gene match: 21. For the CDR3, the DNA is TGTGCCAGCAGCGCCAGCTTAGACGGACAGGGTCTGTGGGGGACCCAGTACTTC. This gives the protein CASSASLDGQGLWGTQYF.

The rearrangement links TRBV21-1 to TRBJ2-7; the D segment call TRBD1 is taken from the table without a DNA check. TRBV21-1 is a pseudogene. The CDR3 length is 15 residues. CDR3 DNA: TGTGCCAGCAGCCTCCCCGCCCGTTTGGGCCACGAGCAGTACTTC. Protein product: CASSLPARLGHEQYF.

This clone was observed a handful of times. V and J are TRBV2 and TRBJ2-1, with D possibly TRBD2 on 6 matching bases. Germline CDR1 reads SNHLY; CDR2 reads FYNNEI. The V and J ends lost 3 bases and 9 bases respectively, with 12 bases between them. This CDR3 spans 13 amino acids. The CDR3 here is CASSDGRESEQFF. The CDR3 coding sequence is TGTGCCAGCAGTGACGGCCGGGAGTCTGAGCAGTTCTTC.

This clone was recorded a few times. The V gene is TRBV27, the J gene TRBJ2-7, with D possibly being TRBD1 (5 bases). The V and J ends lost 3 bases and 6 bases respectively, with 12 bases between them. CDR1 is MNHEY and CDR2 is SMNVEV in the germline V gene (reference sequence). CDR3 size: 13 residues. Written as DNA, the CDR3 is TGTGCCAGCAGTTTCCACCGCAGGGCCGAGCAGTACTTC. Protein product: CASSFHRRAEQYF.

This clone was picked up one time. The V and J genes are TRBV7-8 and TRBJ2-3; D is possibly TRBD2 (6 bases). Trimming pared 4 bases from V and 6 bases from J, leaving 14 bases between. Germline V gene lookup returns CDR1 SGHVS and CDR2 FQNEAQ. This CDR3 spans 14 amino acids. In nucleotides, the CDR3 is TGTGCCAGCAGCTATATAGCGGTCCCGGATACGCAGTATTTT. As protein: CASSYIAVPDTQYF.

About this clone: The sample carries other DNA sequences with the same CDR3. The chain couples TRBV28 to TRBJ2-7; weak D call: TRBD1 (6 bases). The CDR3 consists of 13 residues. V was shortened by 5 bases and J by 0 bases, with 8 bases between the two germline ends. Germline V gene data show CDR1 as MDHEN and CDR2 as SYDVKM. The CDR3 coding sequence is TGTGCCAGCAGTACAGGGAGCTCCTACGAGCAGTACTTC. Residues: CASSTGSSYEQYF.

The J gene is TRBJ1-2, the V gene TRBV29-1; maybe TRBD1 (6 bases). From germline, CDR1 is SQVTM and CDR2 ANQGSEA. V was pared by 7 bases and J by 1 base, with 16 bases between. The CDR3 sequence is 14 residues long. For the CDR3, the DNA is TGCAGCGCCGTCGACAGGACCTTTAACTATGGCTACACCTTC. Amino acids: CSAVDRTFNYGYTF.

V gene TRBV19 combines with J gene TRBJ2-1; tentatively, D is TRBD2 (6 bases). The germline V and J ends were trimmed by 3 bases and 13 bases, with 16 bases remaining between them. Germline V lookup: CDR1 LNHDA, CDR2 SQIVND (reference sequence). This CDR3 has 13 amino acids. The CDR3 DNA is TGTGCCAGTAGTATTCGAACTCGGGACTTACAGTTCTTC. Protein product: CASSIRTRDLQFF.

In this sample, this clone turned up a few times. J is TRBJ1-3 and V is TRBV11-2; tentative D call: TRBD1 (6 bases). Germline CDR1 is SGHAT and CDR2 is FQNNGV. The CDR3 is 14 residues long. V shed 5 bases and J shed 2 bases, with 10 bases lying between them. The CDR3 region has the DNA TGTGCCAGCAGCCGATCAGGGGCTGGAAACACCATATATTTT. Residues: CASSRSGAGNTIYF. The full variable domain, completed using reference TRBV11-2 and TRBJ1-3, is EAGVAQSPRYKIIEKRQSVAFWCNPISGHATLYWYQQILGQGPKLLIQFQNNGVVDDSQLPKDRFSAERLKGVDSTLKIQPAKLEDSAVYLCASSRSGAGNTIYFGEGSWLTVV.

The V gene is TRBV9, the J gene TRBJ1-1; D not resolved. This CDR3 spans 13 amino acids. Germline V gene sequence: CDR1 SGDLS, CDR2 YYNGEE. Trimming took 0 bases from V and 7 from J, leaving 10 bases between them. Here the CDR3 DNA reads TGTGCCAGCAGCGTAGGACCGCTGGTTGAAGCTTTCTTT. Its protein product is CASSVGPLVEAFF.

The CDR3 DNA sequence: TGCGCCAGCAGCCACACACCAAACAGGGGAGCGGGCAAAAACATTCAGTACTTC. Translating gives CASSHTPNRGAGKNIQYF. V usage is TRBV4-3 and J usage is TRBJ2-4, with D maybe TRBD1 (7 bases). Germline loops: CDR1 LGHNA, CDR2 YSLEER. The CDR3 contains 18 residues. The germline V and J ends were trimmed by 3 bases and 3 bases, with 21 bases remaining between them.

J is TRBJ2-1 and V is TRBV14; the D is unclear. V lost 2 bases and J lost 0, with 11 bases in between. Germline CDR1 SGHDN, CDR2 FVKESK. The CDR3 runs to 16 residues. The CDR3 here is CASSQYRPSSYNEQFF. In DNA, the CDR3 is TGTGCCAGCAGCCAATACCGGCCAAGCTCCTACAATGAGCAGTTCTTC. Combining the CDR3 with reference TRBV14 and TRBJ2-1 gives the whole variable domain EAGVTQFPSHSVIEKGQTVTLRCDPISGHDNLYWYRRVMGKEIKFLLHFVKESKQDESGMPNNRFLAERTGGTYSTLKVQPAELEDSGVYFCASSQYRPSSYNEQFFGPGTRLTVL.

The chain employs TRBV28 and TRBJ2-7, with D perhaps given as TRBD1 or TRBD2 (5 bases each). Trimming stripped 3 bases from V and 5 bases from J, with 14 bases between. The germline gives CDR1 MDHEN, CDR2 SYDVKM. The CDR3 has 14 residues. The CDR3 reads CASSFRRAGDEQYF. The CDR3 nucleotides are TGTGCCAGCAGTTTTCGCAGGGCCGGGGACGAGCAGTACTTC.